One sample yielded the 26 T cell receptor beta chains listed below, sequenced in a study of cytomegalovirus exposure and HLA in healthy donors. The data were produced by immunoSEQ multiplex PCR, yet TCRdb's version contains in-frame clones alone and is incomplete. Of about 83,000 clones detected, around 96% appear once; the ten largest clones hold about 1.3%. Material for sequencing was PBMCs. The receptors come from a woman between 18 and 30 years old in good health and CMV-seronegative.

The genes are TRBV18 and TRBJ2-5; D is perhaps TRBD2 (6 bases). The germline gives CDR1 KGHSH, CDR2 LQKENI. CDR3 length: 13 amino acids. V lost 3 bases and J lost 4, with 9 bases in between. CDR3 sequence (DNA): TGTGCCAGCTCACCTACTAGCCCAGAGACCCAGTACTTC. This codes for CASSPTSPETQYF.

Notes on this clone: The CDR3 does not end in the conserved phenylalanine or tryptophan, so this is likely a read error. The limits of the CDR3 on the DNA are not certain, so only TCRdb's listed CDR3 is given. The rearrangement links TRBV20-1 to TRBJ2-3; TRBD2 is the table's D call, not checked against the DNA. Germline CDR1 and CDR2: DFQATT and SNEGSKA (reference sequence). The CDR3 length is 11 residues, termini included. CDR3 loop: CSARVLAGGQM.

This rearrangement joins TRBV2 to TRBJ1-4; a possible D gene is TRBD1 (5 bases). The CDR3 spans 13 residues. V lost 6 bases to trimming and J lost 6 bases, with 11 bases between them. The germline CDR1 and CDR2 sequences are SNHLY and FYNNEI. The CDR3 region has the DNA TGTGCCAGCAGAAGGGGCCGGGATGAAAAACTGTTTTTT. It codes for CASRRGRDEKLFF.

The chain has TRBV5-1 and TRBJ2-1, with D unresolved. CDR1 is SGHRS, CDR2 YFSETQ, per germline. The CDR3 has 15 residues. Trimming cost V 0 bases and J 1 base, with 8 bases left between them. CDR3 DNA sequence: TGCGCCAGCAGCTTGGACAGCCAATCCTACAATGAGCAGTTCTTC. This translates into CASSLDSQSYNEQFF.

The chain combines TRBV6-5 with TRBJ2-7; 7 bases map to TRBD1. Germline V gene data show CDR1 as MNHEY and CDR2 as SVGAGI. This CDR3 contains 14 residues. V shed 4 bases and J 5 bases; nucleotides not matched to a gene: 8. The CDR3: CASSFGTVFDEQYF. The CDR3 nucleotides are TGTGCCAGCAGTTTCGGGACAGTTTTTGACGAGCAGTACTTC.

The chain employs TRBV11-2 and TRBJ1-1; D gene uncertain. Germline V gene lookup returns CDR1 SGHAT and CDR2 FQNNGV. Trimming left V 3 bases short and J 4 bases short, with 9 bases between. This CDR3 contains 13 residues. The CDR3 DNA is TGTGCCAGCAGCTTCACCTCCGGCACTGAAGCTTTCTTT. Translated: CASSFTSGTEAFF.

The V call is TRBV7-9, the J call TRBJ2-7, with D possibly being TRBD2 (6 bases). CDR1 and CDR2 from the germline V gene are SEHNR and FQNEAQ (reference sequence). The CDR3 is 10 amino acids. V lost 8 bases and J lost 7, with 9 bases in between. The CDR3 sequence: CASAGIEQYF. The CDR3 DNA reads TGTGCCAGCGCGGGGATTGAGCAGTACTTC. Supplemented by reference TRBV7-9 and TRBJ2-7, the full variable domain reads DTGVSQNPRHKITKRGQNVTFRCDPISEHNRLYWYRQTLGQGPEFLTYFQNEAQLEKSRLLSDRFSAERPKGSFSTLEIQRTEQGDSAMYLCASAGIEQYFGPGTRLTVT.

The chain uses TRBV6-5 and TRBJ1-1; D remains unclear. There are 14 residues in the CDR3. The germline V and J ends were trimmed by 0 bases and 0 bases, with 5 bases remaining between them. Germline V gene sequence: CDR1 MNHEY, CDR2 SVGAGI. This CDR3 is CASSYSDMNTEAFF. In DNA, the CDR3 is TGTGCCAGCAGTTACTCTGACATGAACACTGAAGCTTTCTTT.

The V call is TRBV11-2, the J call TRBJ2-7, with a weak D call TRBD2 (6 bases). This CDR3 has 16 residues. With 7 bases removed from V and 4 bases from J, the gap between germline ends came to 23 bases. In germline, CDR1 is SGHAT, CDR2 FQNNGV. This CDR3 reads CASTPLLGLQPYEQYF. In nucleotides, the CDR3 is TGTGCCAGCACCCCGCTATTGGGACTTCAACCTTACGAGCAGTACTTC. The whole variable domain, remainder taken from reference TRBV11-2 and TRBJ2-7, is EAGVAQSPRYKIIEKRQSVAFWCNPISGHATLYWYQQILGQGPKLLIQFQNNGVVDDSQLPKDRFSAERLKGVDSTLKIQPAKLEDSAVYLCASTPLLGLQPYEQYFGPGTRLTVT.

The chain carries TRBV6-4 and TRBJ1-1; 7 bases match TRBD1. This CDR3 has 12 amino acids. Germline lookup yields CDR1 MRHNA and CDR2 SNTAGT. Unmatched junction bases numbered 4, after V lost 2 bases and J lost 10 bases. CDR3 protein: CASSDVKGAAFF. CDR3 in DNA: TGTGCCAGCAGTGACGTTAAGGGGGCAGCTTTCTTT.

The chain employs TRBV5-5 and TRBJ2-1; the match to TRBD2 covers 7 bases. V was clipped by 3 bases and J by 9 bases; unmatched bases: 9. The CDR3 is made up of 14 amino acids. CDR1 and CDR2 (germline): SGHKS, YYEKEE (reference sequence). The CDR3 region is CASSWGGEPREQFF. DNA for the CDR3: TGTGCCAGCAGCTGGGGGGGAGAGCCTCGTGAGCAGTTCTTC.

The chain recombines TRBV30 with TRBJ1-1; D perhaps matches TRBD1 (5 bases). CDR1 and CDR2 (germline): GTSNPN, SVGIG (reference sequence). CDR3 size: 16 residues. Trimming took 4 bases from V and 0 from J, leaving 18 bases between them. DNA of the CDR3: TGTGCCTGGATGGGGCTCAGGATAACTATGAACACTGAAGCTTTCTTT. As protein: CAWMGLRITMNTEAFF.

V is TRBV27 and J is TRBJ2-5; 9 nucleotides align to TRBD2. J gave up 5 bases and V 3 bases, and 4 bases lay outside the gene matches. The V gene's germline CDR1 is MNHEY and CDR2 SMNVEV (reference sequence). This CDR3 has 14 residues. The CDR3 bases are TGTGCCAGCAGTTTGCGGGAGGGCGGGGAGACCCAGTACTTC. Amino acids: CASSLREGGETQYF.

V usage is TRBV5-6 and J usage is TRBJ2-1, with D unresolved. Germline CDR1 is SGHDT and CDR2 is YYEEEE. Trimming stripped 4 bases from V and 4 bases from J, with 6 bases between. The CDR3 has 12 amino acids. CDR3 loop: CASSRLYNEQFF. CDR3 coding DNA: TGTGCCAGCAGCCGTTTATACAATGAGCAGTTCTTC.

The V and J genes are TRBV5-1 and TRBJ2-7; 9 positions agree with TRBD2. The CDR3 sequence is 14 residues long. V shed 1 base, J shed 2 bases, and the junction held 1 base outside the gene matches. Per the germline V gene, CDR1 is SGHRS and CDR2 is YFSETQ. CDR3 sequence reads: CASSLRLAAYEQYF. The CDR3 nucleotides read TGCGCCAGCAGCTTGAGACTAGCGGCCTACGAGCAGTACTTC.

The gene calls are TRBV7-9 and TRBJ1-5, with D uncertain. The germline CDR1 and CDR2 sequences are SEHNR and FQNEAQ (reference sequence). V was cut by 6 bases and J by 4 bases, with 7 bases left in between. The CDR3 spans 12 residues. The CDR3 region is CASSPLNQPQHF. CDR3 nucleotide sequence: TGTGCCAGCAGTCCCCTAAATCAGCCCCAGCATTTT. Full variable domain (remainder filled in from reference TRBV7-9 and TRBJ1-5): DTGVSQNPRHKITKRGQNVTFRCDPISEHNRLYWYRQTLGQGPEFLTYFQNEAQLEKSRLLSDRFSAERPKGSFSTLEIQRTEQGDSAMYLCASSPLNQPQHFGDGTRLSIL.

The chain links TRBV9 to TRBJ2-1; the match to TRBD2 covers 7 bases. With 3 bases clipped from V and 2 bases from J, the junction kept 5 bases outside the gene matches. The CDR3 extends over 15 amino acids. Germline CDR1 is SGDLS and CDR2 is YYNGEE. In nucleotides, the CDR3 is TGTGCCAGCAGCGGTGCTAGCGGAACCTACAATGAGCAGTTCTTC. Translated: CASSGASGTYNEQFF.

In DNA form, the CDR3 reads TGTGCCAGCAGGCTAGCGGGAAAGAATGAGCAGTTCTTC. Its translation is CASRLAGKNEQFF. The chain employs TRBV27 and TRBJ2-1; TRBD2 agrees at 9 bases. The CDR3 covers 13 residues. CDR1 is MNHEY, CDR2 SMNVEV, per germline (reference sequence). Germline trimming cut 6 bases from V and 7 bases from J; bases unmatched to any gene: 4.

This clone was found once. The gene calls are TRBV19 and TRBJ2-1, with TRBD2 as a possible D gene (6 bases). Trimming shortened V by 10 bases and J by 6 bases, and 19 bases separated the two germline ends. Germline-derived CDR1 and CDR2 are LNHDA and SQIVND (reference sequence). This CDR3 region has 14 residues. The CDR3 spells CATSTREGLNEQFF. The CDR3 bases are TGTGCCACCTCAACACGCGAGGGACTCAATGAGCAGTTCTTC. Using reference TRBV19 and TRBJ2-1 for the parts outside the CDR3, the full variable domain is DGGITQSPKYLFRKEGQNVTLSCEQNLNHDAMYWYRQDPGQGLRLIYYSQIVNDFQKGDIAEGYSVSREKKESFPLTVTSAQKNPTAFYLCATSTREGLNEQFFGPGTRLTVL.

The chain combines TRBV5-1 with TRBJ2-7, with TRBD2 matching 11 bases. The trim removed 7 bases at V and 1 base at J, leaving 13 bases unmatched. The CDR3 has 17 residues. Germline loops: CDR1 SGHRS, CDR2 YFSETQ. The CDR3 DNA reads TGCGCCAGCCACCGGGGTGCGACTAGCGGGGAATCCTACGAGCAGTACTTC. This gives the protein CASHRGATSGESYEQYF.

The chain combines TRBV6-5 with TRBJ2-3, with D possibly matching TRBD2 (5 bases). The CDR3 has 15 amino acids. Looked up from germline, CDR1 is MNHEY and CDR2 is SVGAGI. Trimming cost V 6 bases and J 7 bases, with 20 bases left between them. The CDR3 here is CASRASPGGRNTQYF. Here the CDR3 DNA reads TGTGCCAGCAGGGCCTCGCCCGGAGGAAGAAATACGCAGTATTTT.

V is TRBV10-3 and J is TRBJ1-2; 9 nucleotides line up with TRBD1. The CDR3 runs 14 residues. Per germline, CDR1 ENHRY and CDR2 SYGVKD. J gave up 8 bases and V 6 bases, and 10 bases lay outside the gene matches. CDR3 amino acids: CAISPRRDREGYTF. The CDR3 DNA reads as TGTGCCATCAGCCCCCGCCGGGACAGGGAGGGCTACACCTTC.

The CDR3 DNA sequence: TGTGCCAGCAGCTTAGTTACAGGCGGATCCTACAATGAGCAGTTCTTC. The encoded protein is CASSLVTGGSYNEQFF. This rearrangement joins TRBV11-2 to TRBJ2-1; D is possibly TRBD1 (5 bases). Germline values: CDR1 SGHAT, CDR2 FQNNGV. The CDR3 runs 16 residues. Trimming took off 1 base at V and 1 base at J, with 11 bases between the two ends.

The genes are TRBV28 and TRBJ2-7, with 11 positions matching TRBD1. The trim removed 4 bases at V and 8 bases at J, leaving 4 bases unmatched. Germline CDR1 reads MDHEN; CDR2 reads SYDVKM. The CDR3 runs 13 residues. The CDR3, as DNA: TGTGCCAGCAGTTACACGGACAGGGGGCAGCAGTACTTC. The encoded protein is CASSYTDRGQQYF.

The chain combines TRBV18 with TRBJ2-7; 8 bases match TRBD1. J was trimmed by 6 bases and V by 4 bases; bases with no gene match: 8. Germline V gene sequence: CDR1 KGHSH, CDR2 LQKENI. The CDR3 is 14 amino acids. In nucleotides, the CDR3 is TGTGCCAGCTCACTACCAGGGGGCCCCGGCGAGCAGTACTTC. This gives the protein CASSLPGGPGEQYF. Combining the CDR3 with reference TRBV18 and TRBJ2-7 gives the whole variable domain NAGVMQNPRHLVRRRGQEARLRCSPMKGHSHVYWYRQLPEEGLKFMVYLQKENIIDESGMPKERFSAEFPKEGPSILRIQQVVRGDSAAYFCASSLPGGPGEQYFGPGTRLTVT.

This chain links TRBV30 with TRBJ2-1; D unclear. The CDR3 is 15 residues long. The V and J ends lost 0 bases and 5 bases respectively, with 14 bases between them. Looked up from germline, CDR1 is GTSNPN and CDR2 is SVGIG (reference sequence). The CDR3: CAWSVLPRINNEQFF. The CDR3 DNA is TGTGCCTGGAGTGTACTCCCCAGGATCAACAATGAGCAGTTCTTC. Variable domain in full (rest from reference TRBV30 and TRBJ2-1): SQTIHQWPATLVQPVGSPLSLECTVEGTSNPNLYWYRQAAGRGLQLLFYSVGIGQISSEVPQNLSASRPQDRQFILSSKKLLLSDSGFYLCAWSVLPRINNEQFFGPGTRLTVL.